The T cell receptor (beta chain) under discussion was sequenced for a study of OX40 agonist ivuxolimab in advanced cancers. General study findings and limits: At doses 0.1 to 3.0 mg/kg, CD4+ and CD8+ clones expanded. Antigen specificity was not determined for the expanded peripheral T cells.

As for this clone: Its antigen is undetermined.

Germline assignment: CDR1 SNHLY and CDR2 FYNNEI. This CDR3 region has 14 residues. Method: immunoSEQ multiplex PCR; TCRdb's copy keeps in-frame clones and lacks some. The repertoire holds 65,000 to 85,000 clones, with roughly 85% as singletons. J is TRBJ2-5 and V is TRBV2, with unresolved D. The tail of the sequence fits TRBJ2-7 better, so the J call may be wrong. The sample consisted of CD4+ or CD8+ T cells sorted from blood, taken in a trial of the OX40 agonist ivuxolimab. This sequence was found in an adult with an advanced solid tumor such as melanoma, head and neck, liver or kidney cancer. DNA of the CDR3: TGTGCCAGCAGTCGAGTTTTCACCACCTACGAGCAGTACTTC. Residues: CASSRVFTTYEQYF.